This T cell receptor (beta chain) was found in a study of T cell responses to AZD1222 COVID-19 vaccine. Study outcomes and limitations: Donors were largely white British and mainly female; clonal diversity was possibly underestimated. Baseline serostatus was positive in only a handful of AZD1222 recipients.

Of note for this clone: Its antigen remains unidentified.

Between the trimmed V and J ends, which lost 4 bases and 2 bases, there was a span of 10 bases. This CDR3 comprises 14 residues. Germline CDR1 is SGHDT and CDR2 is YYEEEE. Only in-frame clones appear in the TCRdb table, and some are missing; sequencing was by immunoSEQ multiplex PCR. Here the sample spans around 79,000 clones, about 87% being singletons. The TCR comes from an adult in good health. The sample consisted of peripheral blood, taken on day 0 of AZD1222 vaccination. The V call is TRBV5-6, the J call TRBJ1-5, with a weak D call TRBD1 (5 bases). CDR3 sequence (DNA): TGTGCCAGCAGCATGGGGGGGGGCAATCAGCCCCAGCATTTT. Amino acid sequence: CASSMGGGNQPQHF.